A single sample is the source of the 8 T cell receptor beta chains below, sequenced in a study of CD8 T cells in ankylosing spondylitis. TCRdb used MiXCR to reprocess the 5' RACE reads, holding one entry per CDR3 protein. The table has 200,000 to 300,000 distinct CDR3 sequences, 8% to 11% seen once. The sequencing input was blood, either unsorted or a sorted T cell fraction (not recorded which). The receptors stem from a male donor with ankylosing spondylitis or in good health (not recorded which).

J is TRBJ1-1 and V is TRBV20-1; D remains ambiguous. The CDR3 runs 13 residues. Germline-derived CDR1 and CDR2 are DFQATT and SNEGSKA (reference sequence). Trimming left V 1 base short and J 0 bases short, with 6 bases between. CDR3 sequence (DNA): TGCAGTGCTAGAGGATTCCTGAACACTGAAGCTTTCTTT. Translated, it gives CSARGFLNTEAFF.

This clonotype was counted ten times or more. V and J are TRBV7-2 and TRBJ1-2; 7 positions match TRBD1. Germline V CDR1 and CDR2: SGHTA, FQGNSA. The CDR3 length is 15 residues. With V trimmed by 2 bases and J by 5 bases, 8 bases remained unmatched. CDR3 coding DNA: TGTGCCAGCAGCTTACGGGACAGTCCGTTTTATGGCTACACCTTC. Translating gives CASSLRDSPFYGYTF.

This clonotype showed up many times. The rearrangement links TRBV5-1 to TRBJ1-1, with D possibly TRBD1 on 6 matching bases. The V end was cut by 0 bases, the J end by 3 bases, with 15 bases between. The CDR3 consists of 16 residues. CDR1 SGHRS and CDR2 YFSETQ come from the germline V gene. This chain's CDR3 is CASSLDLGAWDTEAFF. CDR3 sequence (DNA): TGCGCCAGCAGCTTGGATCTGGGGGCATGGGACACTGAAGCTTTCTTT.

This clonotype was counted many times. The V and J genes are TRBV12-3 or TRBV12-4 and TRBJ1-5; 7 bases agree with TRBD1. The CDR3 totals 14 residues. The V segment lost 7 bases and the J segment 4 bases; nucleotides outside the gene matches: 7. The CDR3 nucleotides read TGTGCCAGCACCTTGACAGGGAGAAATCAGCCCCAGCATTTT. Translation gives CASTLTGRNQPQHF.

The CDR3, as DNA: TGTGCCATCAGGGGACTAGCAGCAGATACGCAGTATTTT. This sequence encodes CAIRGLAADTQYF. This chain uses TRBV10-3 with TRBJ2-3, with 9 nucleotides matching TRBD2. Germline values: CDR1 ENHRY, CDR2 SYGVKD. Trimming cost V 6 bases and J 4 bases; bases outside gene matches: 2. CDR3 size: 13 residues.

The sample holds a few counts of this clonotype. The rearrangement links TRBV6-6 to TRBJ2-1; 7 bases are shared with TRBD1. The CDR3 runs to 12 residues. In germline, CDR1 is MNHNY, CDR2 SVGAGI (reference sequence). V gave up 5 bases and J gave up 9 bases; unmatched junction bases: 4. CDR3 coding DNA: TGTGCCAGCAGTCAACAGGGGAGTGAGCAGTTCTTC. It encodes CASSQQGSEQFF.

This clonotype was counted at least ten times. The gene calls are TRBV6-5 and TRBJ2-7, with D tentatively TRBD1 or TRBD2 (5 bases each). The CDR3 is made up of 14 amino acids. Trimming took 2 bases from V and 4 from J, leaving 12 bases between them. CDR1 is MNHEY, CDR2 SVGAGI, per germline. The CDR3 sequence: CASSYRQGVYEQYF. The DNA for the CDR3 is TGTGCCAGCAGTTACCGCCAGGGAGTGTACGAGCAGTACTTC.

This clonotype has a single count. This may stem from a read error, because a much larger clone lies one nucleotide away. The chain employs TRBV5-5 and TRBJ2-1; D is perhaps TRBD2 (6 bases). Germline V lookup: CDR1 SGHKS, CDR2 YYEKEE (reference sequence). Trimming left V 3 bases short and J 3 bases short, with 13 bases between. CDR3 length: 15 residues. In nucleotides, the CDR3 is TGTGCCAGCAGCTCGGCCTTCGGGGGCTACAATGAGCAGTTCTTC. Its translation is CASSSAFGGYNEQFF.